The 3 T cell receptor beta chains given below trace back to one sample, sequenced in a study of cytomegalovirus exposure and HLA in healthy donors. Researchers ran the PCR with 60 Vbeta and 13 Jbeta primers. Assay: immunoSEQ multiplex PCR; the TCRdb copy retains only in-frame clones and omits some. Among 100,000 to 130,000 clones listed, roughly 70% were seen once. The sequenced material came from PBMCs. These receptors originate from a woman aged 40-49 years in good health and CMV-seropositive.

This chain joins TRBV4-1 and TRBJ1-1, with D perhaps matching TRBD1 (5 bases). Trimming left V 1 base short and J 0 bases short, with 9 bases between. The V gene's germline CDR1 is MGHRA and CDR2 YSYEKL. The CDR3 is 15 residues long. DNA for the CDR3: TGCGCCAGCAGCCAAGGTTTGACAGTGAACACTGAAGCTTTCTTT. As protein: CASSQGLTVNTEAFF.

The chain joins TRBV27 to TRBJ1-3; D gene ambiguous. Germline CDR1 is MNHEY and CDR2 is SMNVEV (reference sequence). The CDR3 consists of 15 residues. Between the trimmed V and J ends, which lost 0 bases and 0 bases, there was a span of 6 bases. The CDR3 sequence is CASSLSMSSGNTIYF. The CDR3 DNA sequence: TGTGCCAGCAGTTTATCGATGAGCTCTGGAAACACCATATATTTT.

The chain has TRBV27 and TRBJ2-1; possibly TRBD1 for D (6 bases). V shed 3 bases and J shed 7 bases, with 13 bases lying between them. Germline V lookup: CDR1 MNHEY, CDR2 SMNVEV (reference sequence). The CDR3 sequence is 14 residues long. CDR3 bases: TGTGCCAGCAGTTTTCAGGGGCCGGGGAATGAGCAGTTCTTC. It is translated as CASSFQGPGNEQFF.